This T cell receptor beta chain originates from a study of identical twins. This CDR3 comprises 17 residues. V was pared by 6 bases and J by 3 bases, with 15 bases of the junction left unmatched. Template switching added a universal primer binding site, and final cDNA carried unique molecular identifiers. TCRdb processed the 5' RACE reads anew with MiXCR; each CDR3 protein has one entry. The data hold 700,000 or so distinct CDR3 sequences, with around 21% observed a single time. This sample was also put to use in a study of T cells expressing NK-cell markers. That publication notes: Seropositivity for HCMV was found in seven of the eight sequenced donors, with one seronegative. Topping the CD3+CD56-NKG2C+ fraction as well were these clonotypes, in a few donors.

The sequencing sample was made of PBMCs. The clonotype originates from a woman between 18 and 29 years old in good health. The chain recombines TRBV12-3 or TRBV12-4 with TRBJ2-7, with TRBD1 identical over 9 bases. DNA of the CDR3: TGTGCCAGCAGGGGAAGTGGGTTCCGGGACAGGGACTACGAGCAGTACTTC. This translates into CASRGSGFRDRDYEQYF.